These 7 T cell receptor beta chains originate from one sample sequenced in a study of blood T cell repertoires in COVID-19 (dated by TCRdb to about 2020). The method was the immunoSEQ multiplex PCR assay. What TCRdb holds here is the immuneACCESS table cut down to in-frame rearrangements. Part of the clones is not present; checked against another copy, under half of the missing clones reflect an unresolved V gene, and the others are unexplained. The sample has approximately 220,000 clones on record, 83% of them singletons. The ten largest make up about 2.7% of the sample. The specimen was peripheral blood. These receptors came from a woman between 40 and 50 years old with active or convalescent COVID-19.

This CDR3 reads CASSLTGQVFRYEQYF. In DNA, the CDR3 is TGTGCCAGCAGTTTAACAGGACAGGTCTTCCGCTACGAGCAGTACTTC. This sequence joins TRBV28 and TRBJ2-7, with 7 bases lining up with TRBD1. There are 16 residues in the CDR3. Germline V gives CDR1 MDHEN, CDR2 SYDVKM. V shed 2 bases, J shed 3 bases, and the junction held 10 bases outside the gene matches.

This rearrangement joins TRBV27 to TRBJ1-5; D may be TRBD1 (5 bases). Germline V gives CDR1 MNHEY, CDR2 SMNVEV (reference sequence). CDR3 length: 13 amino acids. Trimming stripped 6 bases from V and 11 bases from J, with 17 bases between. The CDR3 sequence is CASRPQGDFAQHF. DNA of the CDR3: TGTGCCAGCAGACCACAAGGGGATTTTGCCCAGCATTTT.

A few counts support this clone. The rearrangement uses TRBV5-5 and TRBJ1-4; tentative D call: TRBD1 (5 bases). The CDR3 runs 18 residues. V was clipped by 3 bases and J by 7 bases, with 25 bases between them. In germline, CDR1 is SGHKS, CDR2 YYEKEE (reference sequence). CDR3 sequence (DNA): TGTGCCAGCAGCTCCATGGGCAGGGAGGCCCCTTGGGGTGAAAAACTGTTTTTT. It encodes CASSSMGREAPWGEKLFF.

This chain links TRBV11-1 with TRBJ2-3; tentatively, D is TRBD2 (5 bases). Between the trimmed V and J ends, which lost 5 bases and 0 bases, there was a span of 12 bases. Germline CDR1 is SGHAT and CDR2 is FQDESV (reference sequence). The CDR3 contains 15 residues. CDR3 region: CASSIGLISTDTQYF. The CDR3 DNA is TGTGCCAGCAGCATTGGACTCATTAGCACAGATACGCAGTATTTT.

The chain employs TRBV7-8 and TRBJ2-3; 7 positions match TRBD1. V was clipped by 5 bases and J by 6 bases; unmatched bases: 11. The germline gives CDR1 SGHVS, CDR2 FQNEAQ. The CDR3 is 15 amino acids. The CDR3 loop is CASSEKTGRSDTQYF. The CDR3 DNA sequence: TGTGCCAGCAGCGAGAAGACAGGGCGATCTGATACGCAGTATTTT.

The sample holds one count of this clone. The chain employs TRBV6-1 and TRBJ1-2; D is uncertain. The CDR3 is made up of 12 amino acids. Between the trimmed V and J ends, which lost 0 bases and 5 bases, there was a span of 4 bases. Germline values: CDR1 MNHNS, CDR2 SASEGT. The CDR3 sequence: CASSEASYGYTF. The CDR3, as DNA: TGTGCCAGCAGTGAAGCGTCGTATGGCTACACCTTC.

The CDR3 is CASSPTGSWGYTF. The DNA for the CDR3 is TGTGCCAGCAGCCCGACAGGTTCTTGGGGCTACACCTTC. The J gene is TRBJ1-2, the V gene TRBV11-2; tentatively, D is TRBD1 (6 bases). Trimming took off 5 bases at V and 8 bases at J, with 15 bases between the two ends. Germline CDR1 reads SGHAT; CDR2 reads FQNNGV. The CDR3 is 13 residues long.